A selection of T cell receptor beta chains follows, all from one sample in a study of blood T cell repertoires in COVID-19. Clones were read by immunoSEQ multiplex PCR, and TCRdb kept only the in-frame ones, dropping some. Of some 420,000 clones in the sample, over 75% were seen once. Sequenced sample: PBMCs or T cells enriched from blood (not recorded which). The receptors come from a man in his thirties or forties who had recovered from COVID-19. Both conserved end residues are part of each CDR3. The order of the fields is clone size, J gene, V gene, D gene, CDR3 protein, CDR3 DNA. D genes are given only for firm matches. Only some rows state a clone size, as once, few, many or a class for expanded clones.

clone_size: .; j_call: TRBJ1-6; v_call: TRBV24-1; d_call: .; cdr3_aa: CATSWAVPLHF; cdr3_nt: TGTGCCACCAGTTGGGCCGTACCCCTCCACTTT
clone_size: .; j_call: TRBJ1-1; v_call: TRBV12-3/TRBV12-4; d_call: .; cdr3_aa: CASSLGGGEAFF; cdr3_nt: TGTGCCAGCAGTTTAGGGGGCGGCGAAGCTTTCTTT
clone_size: .; j_call: TRBJ1-1; v_call: TRBV19; d_call: .; cdr3_aa: CASSIKGANTEAFF; cdr3_nt: TGTGCCAGTAGTATTAAAGGAGCGAACACTGAAGCTTTCTTT
clone_size: .; j_call: TRBJ2-6; v_call: TRBV7-9; d_call: .; cdr3_aa: CASRLLATGANVLTF; cdr3_nt: TGTGCCAGCAGACTCCTAGCTACTGGGGCCAACGTCCTGACTTTC
clone_size: few; j_call: TRBJ2-1; v_call: TRBV25-1; d_call: TRBD2; cdr3_aa: CASSVAGEYNEQFF; cdr3_nt: TGTGCCAGCAGTGTAGCGGGAGAATACAATGAGCAGTTCTTC
clone_size: .; j_call: TRBJ2-7; v_call: TRBV5-1; d_call: TRBD2; cdr3_aa: CASSFGLAGYEQYF; cdr3_nt: TGCGCCAGCAGCTTCGGACTAGCGGGATACGAGCAGTACTTC
clone_size: .; j_call: TRBJ2-6; v_call: TRBV19; d_call: .; cdr3_aa: CASSRQWSGANVLTF; cdr3_nt: TGTGCCAGTAGCAGACAGTGGTCTGGGGCCAACGTCCTGACTTTC
clone_size: .; j_call: TRBJ1-1; v_call: TRBV5-1; d_call: TRBD1; cdr3_aa: CASSWDSGTEAFF; cdr3_nt: TGCGCCAGCAGCTGGGACAGCGGCACTGAAGCTTTCTTT
clone_size: .; j_call: TRBJ1-2; v_call: TRBV5-1; d_call: .; cdr3_aa: CASSLGREVGYTF; cdr3_nt: TGCGCCAGCAGCTTAGGCAGGGAAGTAGGCTACACCTTC
clone_size: .; j_call: TRBJ2-4; v_call: TRBV29-1; d_call: .; cdr3_aa: CSVENKSKNIQYF; cdr3_nt: TGCAGCGTTGAAAACAAGTCCAAAAACATTCAGTACTTC
clone_size: once; j_call: TRBJ2-7; v_call: TRBV4-1; d_call: .; cdr3_aa: CASSPALSPGMGEQYF; cdr3_nt: TGCGCCAGCAGTCCCGCCCTCTCCCCAGGGATGGGTGAGCAGTACTTC
clone_size: .; j_call: TRBJ2-7; v_call: TRBV29-1; d_call: .; cdr3_aa: CSVDTAGRGEQYF; cdr3_nt: TGCAGCGTTGACACGGCGGGACGGGGAGAGCAGTACTTC
clone_size: .; j_call: TRBJ2-1; v_call: TRBV11-2; d_call: TRBD2; cdr3_aa: CASSLEVTSGRAVLEQFF; cdr3_nt: TGTGCCAGCAGCTTAGAGGTGACTAGCGGGAGGGCCGTGCTTGAGCAGTTCTTC
clone_size: .; j_call: TRBJ2-7; v_call: TRBV9; d_call: TRBD2; cdr3_aa: CASSVNSGIPLYEQYF; cdr3_nt: TGTGCCAGCAGCGTAAACAGCGGGATACCTCTCTACGAGCAGTACTTC
clone_size: .; j_call: TRBJ1-5; v_call: TRBV5-6; d_call: .; cdr3_aa: CASSPGSNQPQHF; cdr3_nt: TGTGCCAGCAGCCCAGGAAGCAATCAGCCCCAGCATTTT
clone_size: .; j_call: TRBJ2-5; v_call: TRBV24-1; d_call: TRBD1; cdr3_aa: CATSDADRGTGETQYF; cdr3_nt: TGTGCCACCAGTGATGCGGACAGGGGGACGGGAGAGACCCAGTACTTC
clone_size: once; j_call: TRBJ2-1; v_call: TRBV29-1; d_call: TRBD2; cdr3_aa: CSAILLLAGGHSYNEQFF; cdr3_nt: TGCAGCGCCATTCTGCTACTAGCGGGAGGTCACTCCTACAATGAGCAGTTCTTC
clone_size: .; j_call: TRBJ2-7; v_call: TRBV27; d_call: .; cdr3_aa: CASSSPQGELYEQYF; cdr3_nt: TGTGCCAGCAGTTCGCCCCAGGGTGAATTGTACGAGCAGTACTTC
clone_size: .; j_call: TRBJ1-1; v_call: TRBV27; d_call: .; cdr3_aa: CASSLTGTLNTEAFF; cdr3_nt: TGTGCCAGCAGTTTAACGGGAACTTTGAACACTGAAGCTTTCTTT
clone_size: .; j_call: TRBJ2-3; v_call: TRBV4-1; d_call: .; cdr3_aa: CASSQVISRGEDTQYF; cdr3_nt: TGCGCCAGCAGCCAAGTGATCTCGCGGGGAGAGGATACGCAGTATTTT
clone_size: .; j_call: TRBJ2-1; v_call: TRBV27; d_call: .; cdr3_aa: CASSLLTVMSAYNEQFF; cdr3_nt: TGTGCCAGCAGTTTACTAACCGTGATGAGCGCCTACAATGAGCAGTTCTTC
clone_size: once; j_call: TRBJ2-5; v_call: TRBV29-1; d_call: .; cdr3_aa: CSVEDWKNTNQETQYF; cdr3_nt: TGCAGCGTTGAAGATTGGAAGAACACTAACCAAGAGACCCAGTACTTC
clone_size: .; j_call: TRBJ1-2; v_call: TRBV14; d_call: TRBD1; cdr3_aa: CASSQDHRGVGGYTF; cdr3_nt: TGTGCCAGCAGCCAGGACCACAGGGGAGTTGGCGGCTACACCTTC
clone_size: .; j_call: TRBJ2-5; v_call: TRBV2; d_call: TRBD2; cdr3_aa: CANLLQSEAGGLETQYF; cdr3_nt: TGTGCCAACTTGCTGCAGTCGGAAGCGGGAGGGCTGGAGACCCAGTACTTC
clone_size: once; j_call: TRBJ1-6; v_call: TRBV28; d_call: TRBD1; cdr3_aa: CASSPDRGVNNSPLHF; cdr3_nt: TGTGCCAGCAGTCCGGACAGGGGGGTAAATAATTCACCCCTCCACTTT
clone_size: .; j_call: TRBJ1-5; v_call: TRBV19; d_call: .; cdr3_aa: CASSRPHGPEGVFF; cdr3_nt: TGTGCCAGTAGTCGGCCCCACGGTCCTGAGGGCGTTTTTTTT
clone_size: few; j_call: TRBJ1-6; v_call: TRBV29-1; d_call: TRBD1; cdr3_aa: CSAMTGDESPLHF; cdr3_nt: TGCAGCGCTATGACAGGGGATGAGTCACCCCTCCACTTT
clone_size: .; j_call: TRBJ2-1; v_call: TRBV28; d_call: .; cdr3_aa: CASMGQGNEQFF; cdr3_nt: TGTGCCAGCATGGGGCAGGGGAATGAGCAGTTCTTC
clone_size: once; j_call: TRBJ2-2; v_call: TRBV7-8; d_call: TRBD1; cdr3_aa: CATPKGGLNTGELFF; cdr3_nt: TGTGCCACTCCGAAAGGGGGCCTAAACACCGGGGAGCTGTTTTTT
clone_size: .; j_call: TRBJ2-2; v_call: TRBV30; d_call: TRBD1; cdr3_aa: CAWSVRDRVTGELFF; cdr3_nt: TGTGCCTGGAGTGTACGGGACAGGGTCACCGGGGAGCTGTTTTTT
clone_size: .; j_call: TRBJ1-1; v_call: TRBV6-6; d_call: .; cdr3_aa: CASSYSYLDEAFF; cdr3_nt: TGTGCCAGCAGTTACTCGTATTTAGATGAAGCTTTCTTT
clone_size: .; j_call: TRBJ1-2; v_call: TRBV28; d_call: .; cdr3_aa: CASGSVYGYTF; cdr3_nt: TGTGCCAGCGGGAGTGTGTATGGCTACACCTTC
clone_size: once; j_call: TRBJ2-1; v_call: TRBV5-6; d_call: .; cdr3_aa: CASSLGGLATYEQFF; cdr3_nt: TGTGCCAGCAGCTTGGGAGGCCTAGCGACGTATGAGCAGTTCTTC
clone_size: .; j_call: TRBJ2-7; v_call: TRBV27; d_call: TRBD1; cdr3_aa: CASARDRAIAEQYF; cdr3_nt: TGTGCCAGCGCAAGGGACAGGGCGATCGCCGAGCAGTACTTC
clone_size: .; j_call: TRBJ2-5; v_call: TRBV10-3; d_call: TRBD2; cdr3_aa: CAISEQLGGLAVQETQYF; cdr3_nt: TGTGCCATCAGTGAGCAATTGGGGGGACTAGCGGTTCAAGAGACCCAGTACTTC
clone_size: .; j_call: TRBJ1-3; v_call: TRBV10-2; d_call: .; cdr3_aa: CASTGGAGNTIYF; cdr3_nt: TGCGCCAGCACTGGGGGCGCCGGAAACACCATATATTTT
clone_size: .; j_call: TRBJ2-5; v_call: TRBV24-1; d_call: .; cdr3_aa: CATSDFSDSDETQYF; cdr3_nt: TGTGCCACCAGTGATTTCTCGGACAGCGACGAGACCCAGTACTTC
clone_size: .; j_call: TRBJ1-1; v_call: TRBV7-8; d_call: .; cdr3_aa: CASSVLLNTEAFF; cdr3_nt: TGTGCCAGCAGCGTACTTTTGAACACTGAAGCTTTCTTT
clone_size: .; j_call: TRBJ2-6; v_call: TRBV5-1; d_call: TRBD2; cdr3_aa: CASSSGTGGPGANVLTF; cdr3_nt: TGCGCCAGCAGCTCCGGGACGGGAGGGCCTGGGGCCAACGTCCTGACTTTC
clone_size: once; j_call: TRBJ1-1; v_call: TRBV5-1; d_call: .; cdr3_aa: CASSLEGEAAFF; cdr3_nt: TGCGCCAGCAGCTTGGAAGGGGAGGCAGCTTTCTTT
clone_size: .; j_call: TRBJ2-1; v_call: TRBV4-1; d_call: TRBD2; cdr3_aa: CASRHGGLAGYNEQFF; cdr3_nt: TGCGCCAGCAGGCACGGGGGACTAGCGGGATACAATGAGCAGTTCTTC
clone_size: .; j_call: TRBJ2-1; v_call: TRBV13; d_call: TRBD2; cdr3_aa: CASSLSGSGGSSYNEQFF; cdr3_nt: TGTGCCAGCAGCTTATCGGGTAGCGGGGGGAGCTCCTACAATGAGCAGTTCTTC
clone_size: .; j_call: TRBJ1-4; v_call: TRBV5-1; d_call: .; cdr3_aa: CASRRSAATNEKLFF; cdr3_nt: TGCGCCAGCAGACGTTCGGCGGCAACTAATGAAAAACTGTTTTTT
clone_size: .; j_call: TRBJ1-5; v_call: TRBV5-1; d_call: TRBD1; cdr3_aa: CASSVTGGREPQHF; cdr3_nt: TGCGCCAGCAGCGTGACAGGGGGCAGGGAGCCCCAGCATTTT
clone_size: .; j_call: TRBJ1-2; v_call: TRBV29-1; d_call: .; cdr3_aa: CSVVSDNPNYGYTF; cdr3_nt: TGCAGCGTTGTTAGCGATAATCCTAACTATGGCTACACCTTC
clone_size: .; j_call: TRBJ2-7; v_call: TRBV7-3; d_call: .; cdr3_aa: CASSLTRESEQYF; cdr3_nt: TGTGCCAGCAGCTTAACCAGGGAAAGCGAGCAGTACTTC
clone_size: .; j_call: TRBJ1-3; v_call: TRBV4-2; d_call: .; cdr3_aa: CASSPPRGSGNTIYF; cdr3_nt: TGTGCCAGCTCCCCCCCCAGGGGATCTGGAAACACCATATATTTT
clone_size: .; j_call: TRBJ2-3; v_call: TRBV28; d_call: .; cdr3_aa: CASTQGTDTQYF; cdr3_nt: TGTGCCAGCACCCAGGGCACAGATACGCAGTATTTT
clone_size: .; j_call: TRBJ2-1; v_call: TRBV4-1; d_call: TRBD2; cdr3_aa: CASSPTNGGRARNEQFF; cdr3_nt: TGCGCCAGCAGCCCGACGAACGGCGGGAGGGCCCGGAATGAGCAGTTCTTC
clone_size: .; j_call: TRBJ1-1; v_call: TRBV7-9; d_call: .; cdr3_aa: CASTKGQIMNTEAFF; cdr3_nt: TGTGCCAGCACCAAGGGACAAATCATGAACACTGAAGCTTTCTTT
clone_size: once; j_call: TRBJ1-5; v_call: TRBV7-8; d_call: TRBD1; cdr3_aa: CASSRDRIRQPQHF; cdr3_nt: TGTGCCAGCAGCCGGGACAGGATACGTCAGCCCCAGCATTTT
clone_size: once; j_call: TRBJ2-7; v_call: TRBV24-1; d_call: TRBD1; cdr3_aa: CATSDRTGGEQYF; cdr3_nt: TGTGCCACCAGTGATCGGACAGGGGGCGAGCAGTACTTC
clone_size: once; j_call: TRBJ1-1; v_call: TRBV7-6; d_call: .; cdr3_aa: CASSLEDMDTEAFF; cdr3_nt: TGTGCCAGCAGCTTAGAGGACATGGACACTGAAGCTTTCTTT
clone_size: .; j_call: TRBJ2-7; v_call: TRBV9; d_call: .; cdr3_aa: CASSVDGSSYEQYF; cdr3_nt: TGTGCCAGCAGCGTAGACGGGAGCTCCTACGAGCAGTACTTC
clone_size: .; j_call: TRBJ1-5; v_call: TRBV4-1; d_call: .; cdr3_aa: CASSPFSGQGRQPQHF; cdr3_nt: TGCGCCAGCAGCCCCTTCTCGGGGCAGGGGCGACAGCCCCAGCATTTT
clone_size: .; j_call: TRBJ2-3; v_call: TRBV5-1; d_call: TRBD2; cdr3_aa: CASSLAPVGGGTDTQYF; cdr3_nt: TGCGCCAGCAGCTTGGCCCCCGTGGGAGGGGGCACAGATACGCAGTATTTT